This TCR beta chain was retrieved from a study of cytomegalovirus exposure and HLA in healthy donors (dated by TCRdb to 2016 to 2017). About the study as a whole: An earlier analysis of approximately 640 of the donors reported 250 to 300 Gb of sequence data and around 110 million unique TCR beta sequences from 190 million or so T cells. Besides the first cohort of roughly 640 subjects, a separate validation cohort made up of 90 to 150 different subjects was used. The genetic ancestry cluster associated with self-reported Caucasian donors included 81% of the approximately 430 genotyped donors. Five DR-DQ haplotypes were handled as single units for association and clustering, since linkage in the cohort was strong. Every discovery cohort repertoire had been produced on one sequencing platform. In a later analysis, previously published TCR beta repertoires from 666 donors were re-analyzed and high-resolution HLA genotyping was added so that TCR occurrence patterns could be studied. An earlier analysis of 500 to 750 of the donors applied high-throughput TCR beta sequencing to assess whether each TCR beta V gene segment acted as functional or pseudogenic. Typing coverage differed by locus: A, B, C, DRB1 and DQB1 were typed in about 629-640 donors, DQA1 in about 550, DPA1 in 600 to 610, and DPB1 in just under 490. HLA typing included class I and class II loci at four-digit resolution. About 300 gigabases of sequencing data and approximately 84 million unique TCR sequences were included in an early release covering around 600 HLA-typed donors. Using immunosequencing, the study profiled T cell repertoires from about 620 subjects and related those repertoires to cytomegalovirus serostatus. Among over 350 genotyped donors of the cohort, an average of approximately 250,000 unique TCR beta nucleotide sequences were sequenced per donor, around 20% of them non-productive. To predict cytomegalovirus infection status, the study brought together high-throughput TCR immunosequencing, statistical association of individual TCRs with disease status, and machine learning. The study was designed to test whether signatures of past pathogen exposure could be identified by cataloging public T cell receptors. The later analysis used no new phenotypic data to find candidate immune exposures, relying instead on TCR beta sequences and their occurrence across donors. Donor age, sex, ethnicity and CMV serostatus were collected together with the repertoire data. Genome-wide SNP genotypes for about 55% of the roughly 670 donors were used in a later genetic analysis, which treated that subset as a discovery cohort. What the work shows at the level of the full study, not this receptor alone: A further reported finding was that TCR beta sequences accurately predicted the HLA-A and HLA-B alleles for most subjects in the first cohort. A later analysis found that HLA-associated TCR beta chains were more clonally expanded and had lower generation probabilities than equally common non-associated chains. Because HLA typing was unavailable for some donors at each locus, only the typed subset was used in association tests. According to a later genetic analysis, donors in an Asian-associated ancestry cluster had fewer N-insertions in productive TCRs than the roughly 660-donor mean. The only immune exposure information available for the cohort was CMV serostatus. A cluster of highly shared sequence variants was judged likely to represent a technical artifact of the sequencing pipeline. Cytomegalovirus status was reported to be diagnosed by the classifier with high specificity and sensitivity in both the original and validation cohorts. A later analysis reported that several top co-occurrence clusters appeared linked to parvovirus B19, influenza, CMV and Epstein-Barr virus. The authors suggested that the approach could potentially be extended to other disease states and immunological phenotypes. When HLA alleles, especially DR and DQ, strongly co-occurred, attributing TCR associations to individual alleles was difficult. The earlier analysis of approximately 540 of the donors excluded fewer than 20 rarely observed V segments, including chromosome 9 orphons, because counts were too low. Roughly uniform sequencing depth across donors was assumed in presence/absence analyses, although this assumption may not hold. The study listed 150 to 200 TCR beta chains as associated with cytomegalovirus. Most CMV-associated TCR beta chains appeared to be HLA-restricted in a later analysis, and the HLA associations seemed to be driven largely by CMV exposure. In this cohort, only TCR beta chains were sequenced, and detectable features were limited by the absence of alpha or paired-chain data. Across donors, most TCR sequences were observed very rarely, whereas some public TCRs were present in many individuals. Correlated functional status among segregating V segments might be attributable to linkage disequilibrium, but an unknown experimental factor could not be ruled out. According to a later analysis, TCR association rates differed among HLA loci, with DRB1 alleles showing the most associated TCRs and HLA-C alleles showing the fewest. A later genetic analysis associated a missense DCLRE1C variant with V-gene and J-gene trimming of TCR beta chains, and an independent cohort replicated the association. In vitro tests confirmed that a few of the cytomegalovirus-associated TCR beta chains recognize cytomegalovirus antigens. Because the 87-base-pair reads could not distinguish some IMGT-functional V segments, including TRBV6-2 and TRBV6-3, those segments were excluded. In a later analysis, more than 15,000 TCR beta sequences were associated with specific HLA alleles at a false discovery rate of 0.05. In an earlier analysis of approximately 590 of the donors, most TCR beta V segments were observed in productive rearrangements about 90% or about 30% of the time, broadly matching IMGT annotations.

Spanning cysteine to phenylalanine, the CDR3 consists of 14 amino acids. The kept DNA is CDR3 alone, 42 bases in frame from the first base. The germline V gene specifies KGHSH as CDR1 and LQKENI as CDR2. V is trimmed back by 6 bases and J by 3 bases, and the junction contains 5 bases that no gene match accounts for. Concerning this clone: Its specific antigen is unknown. Base qualities are missing; no much larger clone stands one base away.

Preparation of the library involved the immunoSEQ multiplex PCR assay. A mixture of 60 forward primers for TCR Vbeta segments and 13 reverse primers for TCR Jbeta segments was used in the multiplex PCR. The CDR3 region of rearranged TCR beta genes was amplified from genomic DNA with a multiplex PCR assay. The Illumina HiSeq System was used to sequence the amplified TCR beta libraries as 87-base-pair reads. On the authors' methods: Across the 640 or so repertoires, a later analysis counted 60 million to 90 million unique TCR beta chains, around 10 million of which were shared by at least two donors. Raw reads were error-corrected and collapsed into unique sequences by a nearest-neighbor algorithm in which closely related sequences were merged to remove PCR and sequencing errors. V, D and J gene segments were assigned by aligning CDR3 sequences to IMGT reference sequences. Each retained sequence needed at least a six-nucleotide match to both a V gene segment and a J gene segment. A rearrangement counted as productive if the CDR3 had no stop codons and remained in frame with V and J, and every other rearrangement counted as non-productive. CDR3 was defined by IMGT convention, running from the second conserved V-encoded cysteine to the conserved J-encoded phenylalanine. In an earlier analysis of more than 550 of the donors, sequences lacking an unambiguous match to a single V gene segment were excluded. An earlier analysis of just under 600 of the donors called V segments functional above 56.7% productive rearrangements and segregating when the between-donor standard deviation exceeded 5%. A statistical classification framework was built to diagnose cytomegalovirus status from the catalog of TCR beta chain sequences. In a later analysis, TCR nucleotide sequences were compared against IMGT/GENE-DB human TR gene sequences so that V and J genes could be assigned. A later analysis assigned CDR3 sequences and most-parsimonious VDJ recombination scenarios with the TCRdist pipeline. In a later analysis, each TCR beta chain was defined by its CDR3 amino acid sequence together with its V-gene family, and reads without a unique V-gene family were excluded. A later analysis removed 592 highly shared, low-generation-probability nucleotide sequences to deal with suspected cross-contamination and a sequencing artifact. A later analysis calculated a clonal expansion index for each public chain from normalized within-repertoire ranks of inferred template counts. A later analysis computed generation probabilities with a VDJ recombination model fitted to out-of-frame rearrangements, and checked the results against IGoR. A later analysis scored TCR-TCR, TCR-HLA and TCR-CMV co-occurrence with hypergeometric tests, applying a repertoire-size bias correction to TCR pairs. In a later analysis, false discovery rates were estimated by permuting HLA or CMV assignments 20 times. In a later analysis, co-occurring TCRs were grouped using DBSCAN, with TCRdist sequence similarity added in when clustering inside HLA-allele-positive subsets. Repertoires with fewer than 30,000 or more than 120,000 public chains were left out of co-occurrence clustering, as were several repertoires with anomalous nucleotide sharing. Entries here come from immuneACCESS through TCRdb and include only in-frame sequences with V and J called. Some clones fail to appear in such tables; in the studies checked, an unresolved V gene covers under half of the shortfall, and the cause of the remainder is unknown. Clonal size and the V and J genes are those of that table, whereas D and trimming came from the DNA. This sample comprises some 200,000 clones, about 83% of them detected only once. The ten largest clones take up around 16% of the sample.

The cohort was made up of about 610 healthy bone marrow donors. All cohort members were sampled while nominally healthy, although unrecorded immune exposures were likely present. The donor was CMV seronegative and belonged to the group of 320 or so seronegative cohort members. Each donor provided a peripheral blood sample, and peripheral blood mononuclear cells were used for TCR beta sequencing. Genomic DNA was extracted from the blood cell samples with the Qiagen DNeasy Blood Extraction Kit. Specimen: PBMCs. This clonotype was sampled from a middle-aged man in good health and CMV-seronegative. Recombination linked TRBV18 to TRBJ1-5; TRBD1 fits 7 bases in the junction. The nucleotides read TGTGCCAGCTCTCCCGACAGGGCCAATCAGCCCCAGCATTTT. It translates as CASSPDRANQPQHF.